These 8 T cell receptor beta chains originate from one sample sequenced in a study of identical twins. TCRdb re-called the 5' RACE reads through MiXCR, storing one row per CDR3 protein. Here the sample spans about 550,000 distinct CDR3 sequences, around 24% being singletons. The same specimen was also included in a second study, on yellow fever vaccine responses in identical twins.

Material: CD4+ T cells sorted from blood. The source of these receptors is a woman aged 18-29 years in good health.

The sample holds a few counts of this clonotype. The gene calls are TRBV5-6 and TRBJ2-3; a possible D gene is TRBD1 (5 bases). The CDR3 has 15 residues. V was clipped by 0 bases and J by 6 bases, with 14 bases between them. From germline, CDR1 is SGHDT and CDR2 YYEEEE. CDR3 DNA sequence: TGTGCCAGCAGCTTGGCCCCTACTGGGGCGGATACGCAGTATTTT. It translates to CASSLAPTGADTQYF. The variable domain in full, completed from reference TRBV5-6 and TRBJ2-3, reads DAGVTQSPTHLIKTRGQQVTLRCSPKSGHDTVSWYQQALGQGPQFIFQYYEEEERQRGNFPDRFSGHQFPNYSSELNVNALLLGDSALYLCASSLAPTGADTQYFGPGTRLTVL.

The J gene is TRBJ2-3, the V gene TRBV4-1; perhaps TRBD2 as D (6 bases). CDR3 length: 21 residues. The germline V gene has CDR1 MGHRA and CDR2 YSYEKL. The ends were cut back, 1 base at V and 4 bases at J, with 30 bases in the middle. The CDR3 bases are TGCGCCAGCAGCCAAGGACGGCCACGAGTTCCAACGGGAGAGCGGGCAGATACGCAGTATTTT. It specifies CASSQGRPRVPTGERADTQYF.

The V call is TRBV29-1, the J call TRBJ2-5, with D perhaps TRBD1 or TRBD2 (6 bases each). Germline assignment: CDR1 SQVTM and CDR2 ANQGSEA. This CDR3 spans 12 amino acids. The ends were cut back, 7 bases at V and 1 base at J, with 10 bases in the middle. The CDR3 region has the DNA TGCAGCGCCGGGGGCCTCCAAGAGACCCAGTACTTC. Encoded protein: CSAGGLQETQYF.

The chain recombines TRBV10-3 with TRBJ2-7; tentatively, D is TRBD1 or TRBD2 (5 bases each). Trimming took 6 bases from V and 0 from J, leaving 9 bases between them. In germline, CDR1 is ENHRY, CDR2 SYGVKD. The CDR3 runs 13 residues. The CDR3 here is CAIRGTDSYEQYF. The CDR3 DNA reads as TGTGCCATCAGGGGGACCGACTCCTACGAGCAGTACTTC.

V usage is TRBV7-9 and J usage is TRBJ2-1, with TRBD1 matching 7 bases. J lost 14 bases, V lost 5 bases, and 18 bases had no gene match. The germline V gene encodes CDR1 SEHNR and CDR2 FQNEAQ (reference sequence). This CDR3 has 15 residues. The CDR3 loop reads CASSVNPGTAGRKFF. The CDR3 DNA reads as TGTGCCAGCAGCGTAAACCCAGGGACAGCCGGCCGGAAGTTCTTC.

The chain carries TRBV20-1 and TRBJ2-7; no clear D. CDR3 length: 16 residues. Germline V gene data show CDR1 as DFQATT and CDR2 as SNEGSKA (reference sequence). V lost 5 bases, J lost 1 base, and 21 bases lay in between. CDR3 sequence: CSAGPPGSSRSYEQYV. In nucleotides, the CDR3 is TGCAGTGCTGGCCCCCCAGGCAGCTCCCGGTCCTACGAGCAGTACGTC.

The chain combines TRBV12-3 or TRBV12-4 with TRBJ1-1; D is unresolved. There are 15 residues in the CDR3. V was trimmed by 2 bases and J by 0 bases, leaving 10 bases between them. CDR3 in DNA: TGTGCCAGCAGTTTAAACCGGGCCCTGAACACTGAAGCTTTCTTT. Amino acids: CASSLNRALNTEAFF.

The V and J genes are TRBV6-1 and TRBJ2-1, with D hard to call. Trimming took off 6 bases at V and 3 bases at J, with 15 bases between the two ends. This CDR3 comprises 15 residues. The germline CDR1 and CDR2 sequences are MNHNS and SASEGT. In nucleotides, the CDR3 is TGTGCCAGCAGCCCGGCGAGTGCGGACTACAATGAGCAGTTCTTC. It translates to CASSPASADYNEQFF.